This is a list of T cell receptor beta chains from one sample in a study of blood T cell repertoires in COVID-19. The method was immunoSEQ multiplex PCR; TCRdb's version includes in-frame clones alone and lacks a portion of them. Counted here are a few hundred thousand clones, over 65% occurring once; the ten biggest clones make up roughly 1.1%. Input material: peripheral blood. Every receptor here comes from a human donor with acute or convalescent COVID-19. The donor label of this sample is uncertain. Each CDR3 is given with its conserved first and last residue. The D gene is left open where the match is weak.

- TRBJ1-2 TRBV18 CASSPRPGPEDGYTF
TRBD1 TRBJ1-5 TRBV27 CASREGAMYSNQPQHF
- TRBJ1-5 TRBV19 CASSTMQGAGQPQHF
TRBD1 TRBJ1-1 TRBV10-2 CASSPGQGRPRTEAFF
- TRBJ1-1 TRBV6-5 CASTADWWTEAFF
- TRBJ2-1 TRBV7-6 CASSLTTAKGREQFF
TRBD1 TRBJ2-5 TRBV28 CASSLDRVKTQYF
TRBD1 TRBJ1-1 TRBV2 CASSEWGTGEFGTEAFF
- TRBJ1-1 TRBV15 CATSTPRLRAGGAFF
- TRBJ1-1 TRBV29-1 CSVEGQGSTEAFF
- TRBJ2-6 TRBV19 CASSIWGDSSSGANVLTF
TRBD2 TRBJ2-1 TRBV2 CATRAGGSYNEQFF
- TRBJ2-1 TRBV7-9 CASSLAPTGSRYYKNEQFF
- TRBJ1-5 TRBV6-2/TRBV6-3 CASSRVSTQPQHF
TRBD2 TRBJ2-2 TRBV11-2 CASSSVAGVHTGELFF
TRBD1 TRBJ1-5 TRBV7-2 CASSIGTGLNQPQHF
TRBD2 TRBJ2-2 TRBV30 CAWGAGSNTGELFF
- TRBJ1-1 TRBV4-2 CASSRGTENTEAFF
- TRBJ2-5 TRBV21-1 CASRKFWGGETQYF
- TRBJ2-5 TRBV18 CASSPLRQETQYF
- TRBJ2-5 TRBV6-1 CASSANPGVLQVETQYF
TRBD1 TRBJ1-2 TRBV30 CAWSVGTGRRYGYTF
- TRBJ2-1 TRBV13 CASSLPTGTGSYNEQFF
TRBD1 TRBJ2-7 TRBV5-5 CASSGTEYPYEQYF
TRBD1 TRBJ2-1 TRBV3-1/TRBV3-2 CASSWGQGFYNEQFF
- TRBJ2-5 TRBV6-6 CASSYSNRVETQYF
- TRBJ1-6 TRBV19 CASTNPGSPLHF
TRBD1 TRBJ2-1 TRBV5-5 CASSPGTGTYNEQFF
- TRBJ1-3 TRBV2 CASVIGQNSGNTIYF
- TRBJ1-1 TRBV19 CASSIKNTEAFF
- TRBJ2-2 TRBV18 CASSMVGRANTGELFF
TRBD1 TRBJ2-3 TRBV5-6 CASIKRGTGGQDTQYF
TRBD1 TRBJ1-5 TRBV2 CASRQGTLFNQPQHF
TRBD1 TRBJ2-5 TRBV2 CATSRDSQETQYF
- TRBJ1-1 TRBV7-9 CASSLRSGSTEAFF
- TRBJ1-1 TRBV4-1 CASSQVSGGSRRTVNTEAFF
- TRBJ1-1 TRBV7-9 CASSLQGNTEAFF
- TRBJ1-6 TRBV18 CASSTQEDNSPLHF
- TRBJ1-5 TRBV25-1 CASSEERSTLFNQPQHF
TRBD1 TRBJ1-1 TRBV10-3 CAISGTGFGTEAFF
- TRBJ1-2 TRBV10-3 CAISESVTGYGYTF
- TRBJ2-7 TRBV4-1 CASSQPGSGPYEQYF
TRBD1 TRBJ2-2 TRBV2 CASSAALQGAGTGELFF
- TRBJ1-1 TRBV21-1 CASRTGNTEAFF
- TRBJ2-7 TRBV7-9 CASAPPGLYEQYF